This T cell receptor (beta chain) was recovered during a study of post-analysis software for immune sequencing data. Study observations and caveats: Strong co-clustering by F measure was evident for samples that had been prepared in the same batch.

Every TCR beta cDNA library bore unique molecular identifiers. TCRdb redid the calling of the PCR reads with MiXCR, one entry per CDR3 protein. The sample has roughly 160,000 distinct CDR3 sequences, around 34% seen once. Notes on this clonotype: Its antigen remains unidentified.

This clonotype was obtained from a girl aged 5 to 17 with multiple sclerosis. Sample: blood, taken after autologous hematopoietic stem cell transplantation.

The CDR3 coding sequence is TGTGCCAGCAGCTTACTCGGGACTAGGCCTCTAGGGGAGCAGTACTTC. Encoded protein: CASSLLGTRPLGEQYF. The J gene is TRBJ2-4, the V gene TRBV7-6, with TRBD2 matching 8 bases. V lost 2 bases and J lost 13; bases outside the gene matches: 16. CDR1 is SGHVS, CDR2 FNYEAQ, per germline. The length of the CDR3 is 16 residues.